A single sample gave rise to the 10 T cell receptor beta chains below, sequenced in a study of T cells in localized non-small cell lung cancer. The repertoire was sequenced with immunoSEQ multiplex PCR; TCRdb's copy has only in-frame clones and lacks some. Counted here are roughly 17,000 clones, over 70% occurring once; the ten biggest clones make up about 35%. The sequenced sample was peripheral blood, obtained before any cancer treatment. These receptor sequences come from a male donor aged 60 or over with stage III lung adenocarcinoma.

The rearrangement uses TRBV5-1 and TRBJ1-2; D is possibly TRBD1 (5 bases). The CDR3 has 12 amino acids. Trimming pared 4 bases from V and 3 bases from J, leaving 7 bases between. CDR1 and CDR2 (germline): SGHRS, YFSETQ. Written as DNA, the CDR3 is TGCGCCAGCAGCAAGACAGACTATGGCTACACCTTC. Translating gives CASSKTDYGYTF.

A word on this clone: One junction end does not reproduce the germline sequence, and a read error may be involved. J is TRBJ2-7 and V is TRBV7-7; the D is unclear. In germline, CDR1 is SSHAT, CDR2 FNYEAQ (reference sequence). The CDR3 totals 13 residues. The CDR3 sequence: CASSPDAGNEQYF. CDR3 DNA: TGTGCTAGCAGCCCGGACGCCGGCAACGAGCAGTACTTC.

This chain connects TRBV2 to TRBJ2-7; D is unclear. V was pared by 1 base and J by 7 bases, with 11 bases between. The germline gives CDR1 SNHLY, CDR2 FYNNEI. The CDR3 runs to 13 residues. The CDR3, as DNA: TGTGCCAGCAGTGAAGACGGCAATGGGGAGCAGTACTTC. It is translated as CASSEDGNGEQYF.

The rearrangement links TRBV7-6 to TRBJ2-5; 11 bases fit TRBD1. Germline V gene lookup returns CDR1 SGHVS and CDR2 FNYEAQ. The CDR3 totals 14 residues. J was trimmed by 4 bases and V by 5 bases; bases with no gene match: 3. CDR3 sequence: CASSRGTGGETQYF. Here the CDR3 DNA reads TGTGCCAGCAGCCGCGGGACAGGGGGAGAGACCCAGTACTTC. Full variable domain (outside the CDR3, taken from reference TRBV7-6 and TRBJ2-5): GAGVSQSPRYKVTKRGQDVALRCDPISGHVSLYWYRQALGQGPEFLTYFNYEAQQDKSGLPNDRFSAERPEGSISTLTIQRTEQRDSAMYRCASSRGTGGETQYFGPGTRLLVL.

The chain joins TRBV6-1 to TRBJ1-1; D is possibly TRBD1 (6 bases). V lost 5 bases to trimming and J lost 1 base, with 14 bases between them. The V gene's germline CDR1 is MNHNS and CDR2 SASEGT. The CDR3 totals 15 residues. The CDR3 here is CASSPRTAANTEAFF. As DNA, the CDR3 is TGTGCCAGCAGTCCCCGGACAGCTGCGAACACTGAAGCTTTCTTT.

V and J are TRBV6-5 and TRBJ1-1, with unresolved D. This CDR3 is built from 12 residues. CDR1 MNHEY and CDR2 SVGAGI come from the germline V gene. V was clipped by 0 bases and J by 11 bases, with 10 bases between them. The CDR3 reads CASSYSIGSAFF. The CDR3 nucleotides read TGTGCCAGCAGTTACTCGATCGGGTCGGCTTTCTTT.

The chain combines TRBV30 with TRBJ2-3, with TRBD2 matching 10 bases. The junction had 11 bases not matched to a gene; V was cut back by 2 bases and J by 6 bases. From germline, CDR1 is GTSNPN and CDR2 SVGIG (reference sequence). This CDR3 spans 16 amino acids. CDR3 DNA sequence: TGTGCCTGGAGTTCACGAGGCGAGCGGGGGGGGGATACGCAGTATTTT. Protein sequence: CAWSSRGERGGDTQYF. The full variable domain, with the rest looked up from reference TRBV30 and TRBJ2-3, is SQTIHQWPATLVQPVGSPLSLECTVEGTSNPNLYWYRQAAGRGLQLLFYSVGIGQISSEVPQNLSASRPQDRQFILSSKKLLLSDSGFYLCAWSSRGERGGDTQYFGPGTRLTVL.

The V call is TRBV19, the J call TRBJ2-3; D possibly corresponds to TRBD2 (5 bases). Per germline, CDR1 LNHDA and CDR2 SQIVND (reference sequence). Trimming removed 5 bases from V and 1 base from J, with 13 bases in between. The CDR3 totals 15 residues. CDR3 in amino acids: CASSAGGPRTDTQYF. Written as DNA, the CDR3 is TGTGCCAGTAGTGCCGGAGGTCCTCGCACAGATACGCAGTATTTT.

This clone was recorded a few times. This sequence joins TRBV2 and TRBJ2-2; D is perhaps TRBD2 (6 bases). V dropped 6 bases and J dropped 1 base, with 6 bases sitting between them. This CDR3 contains 13 residues. Germline assignment: CDR1 SNHLY and CDR2 FYNNEI. This CDR3 reads CASRGGNTGELFF. The CDR3 DNA reads TGTGCCAGCAGGGGGGGGAACACCGGGGAGCTGTTTTTT.

This sequence joins TRBV29-1 and TRBJ2-7, with D perhaps assigned TRBD1 or TRBD2 (5 bases each). This CDR3 is built from 11 residues. V gave up 6 bases and J gave up 2 bases, with 8 bases separating them. Per germline, CDR1 SQVTM and CDR2 ANQGSEA. The CDR3 reads CSVRGAYEQYF. The DNA of the CDR3 is TGCAGCGTCCGAGGGGCCTACGAGCAGTACTTC.